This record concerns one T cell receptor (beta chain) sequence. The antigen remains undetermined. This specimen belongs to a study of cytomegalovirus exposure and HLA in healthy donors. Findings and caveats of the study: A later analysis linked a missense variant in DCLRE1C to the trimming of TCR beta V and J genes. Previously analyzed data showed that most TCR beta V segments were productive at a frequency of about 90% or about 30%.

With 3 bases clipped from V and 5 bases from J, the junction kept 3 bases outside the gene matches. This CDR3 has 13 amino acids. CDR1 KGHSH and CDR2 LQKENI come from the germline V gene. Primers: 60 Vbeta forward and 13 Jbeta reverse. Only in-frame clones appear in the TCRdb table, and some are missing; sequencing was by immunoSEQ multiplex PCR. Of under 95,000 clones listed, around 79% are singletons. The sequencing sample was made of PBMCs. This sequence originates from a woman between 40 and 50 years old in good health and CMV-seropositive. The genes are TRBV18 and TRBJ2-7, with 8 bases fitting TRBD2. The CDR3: CASSPGLVDEQYF. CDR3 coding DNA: TGTGCCAGCTCACCGGGACTAGTCGACGAGCAGTACTTC.